This TCR beta chain stems from a study of shared clonotypes between healthy human individuals. On the study more broadly: Three CD4 naive, three CD4 memory, two CD8 naive and one CD8 memory plate were used per donor.

In germline, CDR1 is SEHNR, CDR2 FQNEAQ (reference sequence). V shed 8 bases and J shed 0 bases, with 12 bases lying between them. The CDR3 extends over 14 amino acids. The data were produced by immunoSEQ multiplex PCR, yet TCRdb's version contains in-frame clones alone and is incomplete. The sample contains approximately 740,000 clones, 90% to 95% of which appear only once. CD45RO-negative cells were positively selected for CCR7, leaving out terminally differentiated effector memory CD45RA+ cells. This rearrangement joins TRBV7-9 to TRBJ2-3, with D possibly matching TRBD2 (6 bases). The sequence was collected from a man under 40 in good health. Source material: naive CD8+ T cells sorted from blood. CDR3 nucleotide sequence: TGTGCCAGCCTCACGGGGACTAGCACAGATACGCAGTATTTT. It is translated as CASLTGTSTDTQYF.